This TCR beta chain was observed in a study of T cell responses to AZD1222 COVID-19 vaccine listed by TCRdb under 2021. With respect to the entire study: AZD1222 recipients whose second dose came at about 4 weeks and those whose second dose came at about 12 weeks were combined into one group, since spike-specific TCR depth and breadth did not differ between the two schedules. TCR sequencing covered 233 trial participants: approximately 200 given two doses of AZD1222 and around 26 given two doses of MenACWY control vaccine. Trial participants were enrolled into age subgroups of 18-55, 56-69 and 70-plus years, which contained around 150, 29 and 61 TCR-sequenced participants, respectively. Study-level results and caveats: The vaccine-associated CD4 TCRs covered the entire spike protein, and the dominant responses fell in regions 160-218 and 743-854. Participants were mostly white British and included more females than males, and it was suggested by the authors that clonal diversity may have been underestimated. Spike-specific TCR breadth and depth rose significantly after two AZD1222 doses compared with day 0 and with MenACWY recipients. Conclusions about previously exposed vaccinees are limited because only five to seven AZD1222 recipients were SARS-CoV-2 seropositive at baseline. Because no day 14 peak-response samples were available, the repertoires could be characterized only after the peak T cell response. In the small 56-69-year group, the increase in depth fell short of significance, most likely because of low power. Reportedly, close to half of the unique spike-specific TCRs recognized epitopes lying outside the regions that are mutated in the B.1.351 and B.1.1.7 variants.

The time point label corresponds to: baseline before first vaccination. Samples from vaccinated people were obtained from the UK trials COV001 and COV002, which included a single-blind randomized controlled phase 2/3 trial of AZD1222 (ChAdOx1 nCoV-19) in healthy adults. For TCRbeta chain sequencing, PBMC samples were collected from trial participants at day 0 and at day 28 after the second dose. This clone has only one observation. Its antigen has not been determined. Qualities for individual bases were not recorded, and no much larger clone is one base off. From V the trimming removes 6 bases and from J it removes 8 bases, while the gene matches leave 9 bases of the junction unaccounted for. Taken from the germline V gene, the CDR1 and CDR2 loops are SNHLY and FYNNEI. From the cysteine through the phenylalanine, the CDR3 covers 14 amino acids. The kept DNA is CDR3 alone, 42 bases in frame from the first base.

The CDR3 regions of human TCRbeta chains were analyzed by immunosequencing. Concerning the study's data processing: Repertoire TCRs were checked for matches against a reference library of SARS-CoV-2-specific TCRs that had been generated using the MIRA antigen-specificity platform. Breadth was defined as the fraction of unique TCRs that were SARS-CoV-2-associated, and depth was defined as the fraction of total T cells that were SARS-CoV-2-associated. Using the MIRA data, every spike-specific TCR was mapped to the spike region that the TCR reacted to and assigned to either a CD4 or a CD8 class. Log10-transformed breadth and depth values were compared by one-way ANOVA with Sidak's multiple comparisons tests. Here the immuneACCESS table is served through TCRdb, limited to in-frame sequences with V and J called. Missing clones are a known gap in these copies; in checked studies unresolved V genes cover under half, and the rest lacks a known reason. Clonal size and the V and J genes are those of that table, whereas D and trimming came from the DNA. This sample gives approximately 140,000 clones in total; 94% of them show up just once. The top ten hold 1.3% of the sample.

The sequence links TRBV2 to TRBJ1-4; 7 central nucleotides agree with TRBD1. The sequence derives from an adult in good health. The sample here was peripheral blood, taken on day 0 of AZD1222 vaccination. The CDR3 protein: CASSFDRVGEKLFF. In nucleotide form, the sequence is TGTGCCAGCAGCTTTGACAGGGTAGGGGAAAAACTGTTTTTT.